This TCR beta chain originates from a study of STAT5B mutations in CD4+ large granular lymphocyte leukemia. Study-level findings and limits: Top patient clones used TRBV06 genes more often: 8/27 versus 2/35 in controls. No patients shared main leukemic clonotypes, though less than 30% appeared at low frequency elsewhere.

Sequenced by immunoSEQ multiplex PCR; TCRdb stores in-frame clones only, minus some. Counted here are 20,000 to 25,000 clones, around 80% occurring once; the ten biggest clones make up approximately 0.4%. In the case of this clone: Its target is not known.

The V end was cut by 3 bases, the J end by 0 bases, with 15 bases between. This CDR3 has 17 amino acids. Germline lookup yields CDR1 MNHNS and CDR2 SASEGT. Sequences were obtained from CD4+ T cells from blood buffy coats. The chain couples TRBV6-1 to TRBJ2-1, with D tentatively TRBD2 (6 bases). The receptor was derived from a human donor in good health. For the CDR3, the DNA is TGTGCCAGCAGTGACTGGGGGACTCGGAGCTCCTACAATGAGCAGTTCTTC. It codes for CASSDWGTRSSYNEQFF.